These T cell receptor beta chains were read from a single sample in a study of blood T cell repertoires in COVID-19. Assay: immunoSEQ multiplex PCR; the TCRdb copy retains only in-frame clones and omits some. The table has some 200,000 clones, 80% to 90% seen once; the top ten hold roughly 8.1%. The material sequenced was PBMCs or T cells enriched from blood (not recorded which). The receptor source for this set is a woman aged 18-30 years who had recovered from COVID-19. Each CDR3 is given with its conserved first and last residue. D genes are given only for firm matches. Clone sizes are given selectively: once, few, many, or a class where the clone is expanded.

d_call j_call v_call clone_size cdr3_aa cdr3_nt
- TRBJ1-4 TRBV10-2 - CASSDRGEKLFF TGCGCCAGCAGTGACAGGGGTGAAAAACTGTTTTTT
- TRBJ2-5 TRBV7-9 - CASSLMWGGEETQYF TGTGCCAGCAGCTTAATGTGGGGGGGCGAGGAGACCCAGTACTTC
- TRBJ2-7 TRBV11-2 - CASSSLGGPYEQYF TGTGCCAGCAGCTCTCTCGGGGGACCTTACGAGCAGTACTTC
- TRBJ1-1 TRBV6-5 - CAARRVNTEAFF TGTGCCGCCCGCAGGGTGAACACTGAAGCTTTCTTT
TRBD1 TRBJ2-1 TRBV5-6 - CASNTGQEYNEQFF TGTGCCAGCAATACCGGACAGGAGTACAATGAGCAGTTCTTC
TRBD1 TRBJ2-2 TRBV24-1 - CATSSTGNGELFF TGTGCCACCAGTTCGACAGGGAACGGGGAGCTGTTTTTT
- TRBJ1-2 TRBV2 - CASSEGRRAAGYGYTF TGTGCCAGCAGTGAAGGGCGCAGGGCGGCGGGGTATGGCTACACCTTC
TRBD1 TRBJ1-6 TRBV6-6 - CASSIADRDSPLHF TGTGCCAGCAGCATAGCGGACAGGGACTCACCCCTCCACTTT
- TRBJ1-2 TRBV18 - CASSPEQGYGYTF TGTGCCAGCTCACCAGAACAGGGCTATGGCTACACCTTC
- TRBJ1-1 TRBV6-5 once CASSYKTLEAFF TGTGCCAGCAGTTACAAGACATTAGAAGCTTTCTTT
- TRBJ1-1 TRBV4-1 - CASNSGEQTNTEAFF TGCGCCAGCAATTCGGGAGAACAGACGAACACTGAAGCTTTCTTT
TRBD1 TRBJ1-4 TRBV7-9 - CASSARQGGSEKLFF TGTGCCAGCAGCGCGAGACAGGGTGGAAGCGAAAAACTGTTTTTT
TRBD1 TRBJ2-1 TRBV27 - CASCDRAYNEQFF TGTGCCAGCTGTGACAGGGCCTACAATGAGCAGTTCTTC
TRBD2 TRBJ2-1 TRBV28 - CASSPTGLAGVGSYNEQFF TGTGCCAGCAGTCCCACGGGACTAGCGGGGGTAGGATCCTACAATGAGCAGTTCTTC
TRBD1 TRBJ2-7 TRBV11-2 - CASSDDRVGYF TGTGCCAGCAGCGACGACAGGGTGGGGTACTTC
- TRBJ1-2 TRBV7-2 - CASSPALDRTGGYTF TGTGCCAGCAGCCCCGCTCTGGACAGAACAGGCGGCTACACCTTC
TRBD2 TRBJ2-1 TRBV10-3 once CAIARGVIASSYNEQFF TGTGCCATTGCGCGGGGGGTCATTGCTAGCTCCTACAATGAGCAGTTCTTC
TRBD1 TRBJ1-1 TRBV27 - CASSFYQGAKTEAFF TGTGCCAGCAGTTTTTATCAGGGGGCGAAGACTGAAGCTTTCTTT
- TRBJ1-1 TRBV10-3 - CAISDSGFLNTEAFF TGTGCCATCAGTGACTCGGGATTCTTGAACACTGAAGCTTTCTTT
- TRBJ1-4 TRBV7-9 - CASSLGGPNEKLFF TGTGCCAGCAGCTTAGGGGGGCCTAATGAAAAACTGTTTTTT
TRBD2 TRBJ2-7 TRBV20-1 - CSASGGGGASYEQYF TGCAGTGCTAGTGGAGGCGGGGGGGCCTCCTACGAGCAGTACTTC
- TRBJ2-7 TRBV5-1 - CASSSRGLTNIEQYF TGCGCCAGCAGTTCCCGTGGACTTACCAACATCGAGCAGTACTTC
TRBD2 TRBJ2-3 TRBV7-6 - CASSLAPSGNTDTQYF TGTGCCAGCAGCTTAGCGCCTAGCGGCAACACAGATACGCAGTATTTT
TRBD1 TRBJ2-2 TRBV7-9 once CASSFGQGARTGELFF TGTGCCAGCAGCTTTGGACAGGGGGCGCGCACCGGGGAGCTGTTTTTT
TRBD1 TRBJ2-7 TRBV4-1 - CASSQSPDRGDEQYF TGCGCCAGCAGCCAATCTCCGGACAGGGGCGACGAGCAGTACTTC
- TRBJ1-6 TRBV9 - CASSVDQDSPLHF TGTGCCAGCAGCGTAGATCAGGATTCACCCCTCCACTTT
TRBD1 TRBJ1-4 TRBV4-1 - CASSQPARGHSEKLFF TGCGCCAGCAGCCAACCCGCCAGGGGGCATAGTGAAAAACTGTTTTTT
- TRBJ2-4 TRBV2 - CASKAGGGAKNIQYF TGTGCCAGCAAGGCGGGTGGTGGAGCCAAAAACATTCAGTACTTC
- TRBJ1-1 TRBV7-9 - CASSFQGLNTEAFF TGTGCCAGCAGCTTTCAGGGTTTGAACACTGAAGCTTTCTTT
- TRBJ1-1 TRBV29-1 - CSVVTGITEAFF TGCAGCGTCGTTACAGGGATCACTGAAGCTTTCTTT
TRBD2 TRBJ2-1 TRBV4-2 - CASSQAGGSYNEQFF TGTGCCAGCAGCCAAGCGGGGGGCTCCTACAATGAGCAGTTCTTC
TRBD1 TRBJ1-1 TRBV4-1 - CASSQDPRQGRVETEAFF TGCGCCAGCAGCCAGGACCCTCGACAGGGTCGGGTAGAAACTGAAGCTTTCTTT
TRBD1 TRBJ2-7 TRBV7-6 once CASSRGTGGPYEQYF TGTGCCAGCAGCCGGGGGACAGGGGGCCCCTACGAGCAGTACTTC
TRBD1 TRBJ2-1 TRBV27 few CASRFKRQGAFYEQFF TGTGCCAGCAGGTTTAAGAGACAGGGGGCATTTTACGAGCAGTTCTTC
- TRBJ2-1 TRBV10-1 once CASSGTGLNEQFF TGCGCCAGCAGTGGGACCGGACTCAATGAGCAGTTCTTC
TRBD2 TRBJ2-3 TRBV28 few CASSLGSSGADTQYF TGTGCCAGCAGTTTAGGGTCTAGCGGGGCAGATACGCAGTATTTT
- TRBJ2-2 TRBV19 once CASSRVNTGELFF TGTGCCAGTAGTCGGGTGAACACCGGGGAGCTGTTTTTT
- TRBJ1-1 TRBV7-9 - CASSLGEVNTEAFF TGTGCCAGCAGCTTAGGCGAGGTAAACACTGAAGCTTTCTTT
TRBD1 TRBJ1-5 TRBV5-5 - CASSPRQGDSNSNQPQHF TGTGCCAGCAGCCCAAGACAGGGGGATTCGAATAGCAATCAGCCCCAGCATTTT
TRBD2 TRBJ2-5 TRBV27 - CASSTAGTSGGPHRLIQYF TGTGCCAGCAGTACAGCAGGGACTAGCGGGGGCCCACATAGACTAATCCAGTACTTC
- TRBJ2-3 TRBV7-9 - CASSFPPAGKSTDTQYF TGTGCCAGCAGCTTTCCTCCCGCGGGGAAAAGCACAGATACGCAGTATTTT
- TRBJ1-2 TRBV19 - CASSTPGVHPSHGYTF TGTGCCAGTAGTACCCCGGGTGTACACCCATCCCATGGCTACACCTTC
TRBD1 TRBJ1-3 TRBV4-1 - CASSFRTGLSGNTIYF TGCGCCAGCAGCTTTAGGACAGGGCTGTCTGGAAACACCATATATTTT
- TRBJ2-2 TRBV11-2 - CASRLPGRQDKNTGELFF TGTGCCAGCAGATTACCTGGGAGACAGGACAAGAACACCGGGGAGCTGTTTTTT
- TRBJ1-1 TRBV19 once CATTGQRNTEAFF TGTGCCACCACGGGTCAGCGGAACACTGAAGCTTTCTTT
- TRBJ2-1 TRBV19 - CASSWKASSYNEQFF TGTGCCAGTAGTTGGAAGGCTAGTTCCTACAATGAGCAGTTCTTC
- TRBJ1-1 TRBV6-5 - CASSYKGWGTEAFF TGTGCCAGCAGTTACAAGGGGTGGGGAACTGAAGCTTTCTTT
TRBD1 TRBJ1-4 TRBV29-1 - CSVDQGQAVF TGCAGCGTTGACCAGGGACAGGCGGTTTTT
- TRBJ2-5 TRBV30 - CAWETGQETQYF TGTGCCTGGGAGACAGGCCAAGAGACCCAGTACTTC
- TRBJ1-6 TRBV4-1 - CASSQDWGAGAYNSPLHF TGCGCCAGCAGCCAAGACTGGGGCGCGGGGGCCTATAATTCACCCCTCCACTTT
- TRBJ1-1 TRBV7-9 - CASSLDSWFDSRAFF TGTGCCAGCAGCTTAGATAGCTGGTTCGACAGTCGAGCTTTCTTT
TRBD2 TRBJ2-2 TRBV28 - CASSLSGGPPGELFF TGTGCCAGCAGTCTTAGCGGGGGCCCCCCCGGGGAGCTGTTTTTT